The source of this T cell receptor (beta chain) is a study of CD4 T cells in relation to SARS-CoV-2 and coronaviruses. V shed 4 bases and J 7 bases; nucleotides not matched to a gene: 10. Germline values: CDR1 SGHRS, CDR2 YFSETQ. The CDR3 is 17 residues long. Sequencing used immunoSEQ multiplex PCR; TCRdb keeps in-frame clones, though not all of them. The table records 50,000 to 65,000 clones, about 92% of them present only once. This clone was recorded once. Sequenced: naive CD4+ T cells from PBMCs. Subset noted: naive CD4+ T cells isolated by negative enrichment. V is TRBV5-1 and J is TRBJ2-1; 14 bases are shared with TRBD2. This TCR derives from an adult with COVID-19. CDR3 DNA sequence: TGCGCCAGCAGCCATCGACTAGCGGGAGGGATCCGTAATGAGCAGTTCTTC. This encodes CASSHRLAGGIRNEQFF.